This entry is about one T cell receptor (beta chain). Its antigen is currently unknown. The repertoire was sequenced with immunoSEQ multiplex PCR; TCRdb's copy has only in-frame clones and lacks some. The table records just over 90,000 clones, more than 85% of them present only once. The CDR3 loop spans 12 amino acids. In germline, CDR1 is SGHDT, CDR2 YYEEEE. Trimming removed 4 bases at V and 4 bases at J, with 6 bases between. This sample was taken from a study of OX40 agonist ivuxolimab in advanced cancers. Findings and caveats of the study: CD4+ and CD8+ T cells in blood underwent clonal expansion by week 6 at 0.1 to 3.0 mg/kg. Certain nonresponders likewise exhibited a low normalized T-cell clonal expansion.

This receptor was taken from an adult with an advanced solid tumor such as melanoma, head and neck, liver or kidney cancer. The sample here was CD4+ or CD8+ T cells sorted from blood, taken in a trial of the OX40 agonist ivuxolimab. The chain uses TRBV5-6 and TRBJ1-5; D ambiguous. The CDR3 DNA reads TGTGCCAGCAGCGTCGGTAATCAGCCCCAGCATTTT. Translated, it gives CASSVGNQPQHF. The variable domain in full, with the rest retrieved from reference TRBV5-6 and TRBJ1-5, is DAGVTQSPTHLIKTRGQQVTLRCSPKSGHDTVSWYQQALGQGPQFIFQYYEEEERQRGNFPDRFSGHQFPNYSSELNVNALLLGDSALYLCASSVGNQPQHFGDGTRLSIL.